A single sample is the source of the 21 T cell receptor beta chains below, sequenced in a study of blood T cell repertoires in COVID-19. TCRdb keeps only in-frame clones here, not all; method: immunoSEQ multiplex PCR. Here the sample spans 90,000 or so clones, 70% to 85% being singletons. Sequenced: peripheral blood. The receptors shown here come from a man in his 60s with acute or convalescent COVID-19.

V usage is TRBV27 and J usage is TRBJ2-7, with TRBD2 matching 13 bases. This CDR3 is built from 16 residues. With V trimmed by 3 bases and J by 2 bases, 4 bases remained unmatched. Germline assignment: CDR1 MNHEY and CDR2 SMNVEV (reference sequence). CDR3 sequence: CASSFYTSGGAYEQYF. CDR3 in DNA: TGTGCCAGCAGTTTCTATACTAGCGGGGGGGCCTACGAGCAGTACTTC.

The CDR3 bases are TGCGCCAGCAGCCCGGTGGGGGGGCTGGGTGAAAAACTGTTTTTT. Translation gives CASSPVGGLGEKLFF. This rearrangement joins TRBV4-3 to TRBJ1-4, with a weak D call TRBD1 (6 bases). The germline V gene has CDR1 LGHNA and CDR2 YSLEER. The ends were cut back, 4 bases at V and 7 bases at J, with 16 bases in the middle. The CDR3 has 15 residues.

The rearrangement links TRBV4-1 to TRBJ2-2; 11 bases are a match to TRBD1. CDR3 length: 17 residues. Germline CDR1 is MGHRA and CDR2 is YSYEKL. The trim removed 6 bases at V and 3 bases at J, leaving 9 bases unmatched. The CDR3 DNA reads as TGCGCCAGCAGGAGGGACAGGGGGTTGGAGGACACCGGGGAGCTGTTTTTT. It is translated as CASRRDRGLEDTGELFF.

V is TRBV5-6 and J is TRBJ1-2, with 8 bases that match TRBD1. The CDR3 loop spans 16 amino acids. V was pared by 0 bases and J by 2 bases, with 6 bases of the junction left unmatched. Germline V gene sequence: CDR1 SGHDT, CDR2 YYEEEE. In DNA, the CDR3 is TGTGCCAGCAGCTTGGGGACAGGGCTATCAAACTATGGCTACACCTTC. It is translated as CASSLGTGLSNYGYTF.

The chain carries TRBV5-1 and TRBJ2-2; no definite D call. Germline lookup yields CDR1 SGHRS and CDR2 YFSETQ. Trimming stripped 2 bases from V and 6 bases from J, with 5 bases between. This CDR3 comprises 12 residues. The DNA of the CDR3 is TGCGCCAGCAGCTTCGGGTCCGGGGAGCTGTTTTTT. It encodes CASSFGSGELFF.

This chain connects TRBV5-1 to TRBJ1-6, with 8 bases fitting TRBD1. The V segment lost 2 bases and the J segment 8 bases; nucleotides outside the gene matches: 9. This CDR3 has 16 amino acids. Germline-derived CDR1 and CDR2 are SGHRS and YFSETQ. The CDR3 region is CASSLRDRSFDSPLHF. The CDR3 DNA reads TGCGCCAGCAGCTTAAGGGACAGGAGTTTTGATTCACCCCTCCACTTT.

This sequence joins TRBV11-3 and TRBJ2-3; TRBD2 is a possible D gene (6 bases). Germline-derived CDR1 and CDR2 are SGHNT and YENEEA. Trimming shortened V by 1 base and J by 4 bases, and 9 bases separated the two germline ends. The CDR3 is 14 amino acids. The CDR3 DNA is TGTGCCAGCAGCTTAGGTGGGGGGTCAGATACGCAGTATTTT. As protein: CASSLGGGSDTQYF.

This clone has just a few counts. V and J are TRBV2 and TRBJ1-6, with 9 positions matching TRBD1. Unmatched junction bases numbered 8, after V lost 5 bases and J lost 9 bases. Germline values: CDR1 SNHLY, CDR2 FYNNEI. The CDR3 covers 15 residues. The CDR3 sequence is CASSTDRGLISPLHF. The CDR3 region has the DNA TGTGCCAGCAGTACGGACAGGGGATTGATTTCACCCCTCCACTTT.

The rearrangement links TRBV5-1 to TRBJ2-1; 8 bases map to TRBD1. V lost 4 bases and J lost 5; bases outside the gene matches: 14. Germline lookup yields CDR1 SGHRS and CDR2 YFSETQ. There are 17 residues in the CDR3. The CDR3 is CASSQTPLGQGHNEQFF. CDR3 DNA sequence: TGCGCCAGCAGCCAGACCCCCCTTGGACAGGGCCACAATGAGCAGTTCTTC.

The chain is built from TRBV11-2 and TRBJ1-4; possible D gene TRBD1, 6 bases. The CDR3 totals 15 residues. The V gene lost 5 bases and the J gene lost 8 bases, with 18 bases spanning the gap. Germline V lookup: CDR1 SGHAT, CDR2 FQNNGV. CDR3 sequence: CASSRSGGLGEKLFF. As DNA, the CDR3 is TGTGCCAGCAGCCGCTCGGGGGGGCTTGGGGAAAAACTGTTTTTT.

CDR3 region: CASSAAYSNQPQHF. The CDR3 nucleotides read TGTGCCAGCAGTGCCGCGTATAGCAATCAGCCCCAGCATTTT. This chain uses TRBV2 with TRBJ1-5; D unresolved. CDR3 size: 14 residues. The germline V gene has CDR1 SNHLY and CDR2 FYNNEI. V lost 4 bases to trimming and J lost 0 bases, with 7 bases between them.

The chain is built from TRBV6-5 and TRBJ1-2; D not certain. Trimming took 5 bases from V and 8 from J, leaving 18 bases between them. Germline V CDR1 and CDR2: MNHEY, SVGAGI. This CDR3 spans 14 amino acids. The chain's CDR3 is CASSQPGSRRGYTF. In nucleotides, the CDR3 is TGTGCCAGCAGTCAACCGGGGAGCCGCCGGGGCTACACCTTC.

This clone was seen ten or more times. This rearrangement joins TRBV6-1 to TRBJ2-2; 7 positions match TRBD1. The CDR3 runs to 19 residues. In germline, CDR1 is MNHNS, CDR2 SASEGT. V was pared by 1 base and J by 0 bases, with 11 bases of the junction left unmatched. The CDR3 reads CASSEVVRLGTANTGELFF. As DNA, the CDR3 is TGTGCCAGCAGTGAAGTTGTTCGGCTCGGGACAGCGAACACCGGGGAGCTGTTTTTT.

The chain is built from TRBV28 and TRBJ1-4; 7 bases are shared with TRBD1. This CDR3 comprises 14 residues. From germline, CDR1 is MDHEN and CDR2 SYDVKM. The V gene end was trimmed by 3 bases and the J gene end by 8 bases; junction bases not matched to a gene: 6. The CDR3 spells CASSFLQGVEKLFF. DNA of the CDR3: TGTGCCAGCAGTTTTCTCCAGGGGGTGGAAAAACTGTTTTTT.

The chain recombines TRBV28 with TRBJ2-1; TRBD2 aligns across 13 bases. CDR1 MDHEN and CDR2 SYDVKM come from the germline V gene. After removal of 5 bases from V and 4 bases from J, the junction contained 5 bases not matched to a gene. The CDR3 extends over 16 amino acids. CDR3 coding DNA: TGTGCCAGCAGTACGACTAGCGGGGGGCCATACAATGAGCAGTTCTTC. Encoded protein: CASSTTSGGPYNEQFF.

This chain joins TRBV12-3 or TRBV12-4 and TRBJ2-3; perhaps TRBD2 as D (6 bases). V was clipped by 6 bases and J by 4 bases, with 11 bases between them. The length of the CDR3 is 13 residues. This CDR3 reads CASRTRGPDTQYF. The CDR3 DNA is TGTGCCAGCAGGACTAGAGGCCCAGATACGCAGTATTTT.

This clone was found a few times. Distinct nucleotide sequences in the sample also encode this CDR3. This chain joins TRBV28 and TRBJ1-4; D gene uncertain. The CDR3 totals 12 residues. V was cut by 5 bases and J by 8 bases, with 9 bases left in between. CDR1 and CDR2 (germline): MDHEN, SYDVKM. The DNA of the CDR3 is TGTGCCAGCAGTGCGGGAAAAGAAAAACTGTTTTTT. It yields the protein CASSAGKEKLFF.

The chain has TRBV20-1 and TRBJ1-5; 7 positions match TRBD1. Germline CDR1 is DFQATT and CDR2 is SNEGSKA (reference sequence). The junction had 6 bases not matched to a gene; V was cut back by 3 bases and J by 4 bases. The CDR3 extends over 14 amino acids. In nucleotides, the CDR3 is TGCAGTGCTAGTGGCGACAGGGAGAATCAGCCCCAGCATTTT. It translates to CSASGDRENQPQHF.

V gene TRBV30 combines with J gene TRBJ1-6; D is possibly TRBD1 (6 bases). CDR3 length: 14 amino acids. V lost 7 bases, J lost 8 bases, and 18 bases lay in between. Germline V lookup: CDR1 GTSNPN, CDR2 SVGIG (reference sequence). The CDR3 coding sequence is TGTGCCTTCGGCCAGGGGTCGCTTGATTCACCCCTCCACTTT. Translated, it gives CAFGQGSLDSPLHF.

V gene TRBV6-1 combines with J gene TRBJ2-2, with D possibly TRBD2 on 6 matching bases. Germline assignment: CDR1 MNHNS and CDR2 SASEGT. CDR3 length: 14 residues. Trimming shortened V by 7 bases and J by 7 bases, and 16 bases separated the two germline ends. CDR3 protein: CASIRGTLRGELFF. CDR3 bases: TGTGCCAGCATTCGCGGGACGCTTCGCGGGGAGCTGTTTTTT.

This clone came up once. The rearrangement links TRBV28 to TRBJ2-7; 9 bases line up with TRBD1. The CDR3 is made up of 19 amino acids. The V gene end was trimmed by 6 bases and the J gene end by 3 bases; junction bases not matched to a gene: 21. The germline CDR1 and CDR2 sequences are MDHEN and SYDVKM. The CDR3 DNA sequence: TGTGCCAGCAGAACCTCCGGGACAGGGCTAGGTCTTAATTTCTACGAGCAGTACGTC. Encoded protein: CASRTSGTGLGLNFYEQYV.